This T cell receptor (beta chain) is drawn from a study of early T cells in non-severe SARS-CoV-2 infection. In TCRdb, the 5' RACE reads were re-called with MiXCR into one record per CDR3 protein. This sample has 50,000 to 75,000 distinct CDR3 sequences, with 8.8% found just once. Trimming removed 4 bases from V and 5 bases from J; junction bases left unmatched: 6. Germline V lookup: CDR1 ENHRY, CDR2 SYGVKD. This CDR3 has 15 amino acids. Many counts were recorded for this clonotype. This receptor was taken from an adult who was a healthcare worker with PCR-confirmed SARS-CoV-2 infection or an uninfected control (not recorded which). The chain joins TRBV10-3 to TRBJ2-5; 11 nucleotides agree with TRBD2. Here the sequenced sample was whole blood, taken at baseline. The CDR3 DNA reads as TGTGCCATCAGTGGCGCACTAGCGGGAGTTGAGACCCAGTACTTC. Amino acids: CAISGALAGVETQYF.